These T cell receptor beta chains were read from a single sample in a study of shared clonotypes between healthy human individuals. Only in-frame clones appear in the TCRdb table, and some are missing; sequencing was by immunoSEQ multiplex PCR. The sample includes over 1.4 million clones, around 95% of them seen just once. The sample was naive CD4+ T cells sorted from blood. These receptors originate from a man aged 30-40 years in good health. Both conserved end residues are part of each CDR3. The order of the fields is D gene, V gene, CDR3 protein. The D gene is left open where the match is weak.

d_gene: NA
v_gene: TRBV6-1
CDR3aa: CASSEATSRGGYTF

d_gene: TRBD1
v_gene: TRBV7-2
CDR3aa: CASSPLVGGSGYTF

d_gene: NA
v_gene: TRBV19
CDR3aa: CASTLSGGTPLSTDTQYF

d_gene: TRBD2
v_gene: TRBV7-9
CDR3aa: CASSFLSSGRSDTQYF

d_gene: NA
v_gene: TRBV16
CDR3aa: CASSQYAGPYTEAFF

d_gene: NA
v_gene: TRBV19
CDR3aa: CASSIVGYEQYF

d_gene: TRBD1
v_gene: TRBV7-6
CDR3aa: CASSPSYRGQGFEQYF

d_gene: TRBD2
v_gene: TRBV9
CDR3aa: CASSVPLAESTDTQYF

d_gene: NA
v_gene: TRBV2
CDR3aa: CASSFGQVREKLFF

d_gene: TRBD1
v_gene: TRBV9
CDR3aa: CASSVEVRGTDTQYF

d_gene: NA
v_gene: TRBV28
CDR3aa: CASSLGGIGNQPQHF

d_gene: NA
v_gene: TRBV5-1
CDR3aa: CASSSNGRRNTEAFF

d_gene: NA
v_gene: TRBV7-9
CDR3aa: CASSEGQYEKLFF

d_gene: NA
v_gene: TRBV11-2
CDR3aa: CASSLSSYEQYF

d_gene: NA
v_gene: TRBV29-1
CDR3aa: CSARTDEQYF

d_gene: TRBD2
v_gene: TRBV30
CDR3aa: CAWVALGLAGDEQYF

d_gene: TRBD2
v_gene: TRBV29-1
CDR3aa: CSVKEGTRSEQYF

d_gene: NA
v_gene: TRBV19
CDR3aa: CASRQRGNTIYF

d_gene: NA
v_gene: TRBV7-9
CDR3aa: CASSLDEWSNQPQHF

d_gene: NA
v_gene: TRBV28
CDR3aa: CASRRQPLRPQHF

d_gene: TRBD2
v_gene: TRBV5-1
CDR3aa: CASSRGTSGPTSQETQYF

d_gene: TRBD2
v_gene: TRBV6-1
CDR3aa: CASSPVSAGADTQYF

d_gene: TRBD1
v_gene: TRBV5-4
CDR3aa: CASSPPPGQGSGANVLTF

d_gene: TRBD2
v_gene: TRBV11-2
CDR3aa: CASRRLAGGRDTQYF

d_gene: TRBD1
v_gene: TRBV12-5
CDR3aa: CASGLITGGTGELFF

d_gene: NA
v_gene: TRBV9
CDR3aa: CASSVRQGGETQYF

d_gene: NA
v_gene: TRBV18
CDR3aa: CASSPLSNIQYF

d_gene: NA
v_gene: TRBV6-4
CDR3aa: CASSDSPLPSKSSYNEQFF

d_gene: TRBD2
v_gene: TRBV19
CDR3aa: CASTHYPAGAGDEQFF

d_gene: TRBD1
v_gene: TRBV9
CDR3aa: CASSETGQAFAGANVLTF

d_gene: NA
v_gene: TRBV28
CDR3aa: CATSLMTVSYEQYF

d_gene: NA
v_gene: TRBV10-3
CDR3aa: CATQGGSYEQYF

d_gene: NA
v_gene: TRBV27
CDR3aa: CASSSSRNTGELFF

d_gene: NA
v_gene: TRBV5-1
CDR3aa: CASSLATVTGGSLAGVYEQYF

d_gene: NA
v_gene: TRBV30
CDR3aa: CAWSAGVEQPQHF

d_gene: NA
v_gene: TRBV30
CDR3aa: CAWSDRPREAFF

d_gene: NA
v_gene: TRBV6-1
CDR3aa: CASSEGREQYF